Below, 31 T cell receptor beta chains from the same sample are listed, as sequenced in a study of shared clonotypes between healthy human individuals. Sequenced by immunoSEQ multiplex PCR; TCRdb stores in-frame clones only, minus some. The sample holds 2 million to 2.5 million clones, approximately 94% seen once. Sequenced sample: naive CD4+ T cells sorted from blood. Subset given: CD45RA+ positively selected. These TCRs come from a man aged 18 to 30 in good health.

This chain connects TRBV12-2 to TRBJ1-6. TRBV12-2 is a known pseudogene. The CDR3 extends over 16 amino acids. CDR3 protein: CASRLPGRGIHSPLHF. The CDR3 nucleotides read TGTGCAAGTCGATTACCGGGACGGGGAATACATTCACCCCTCCACTTT.

The V gene is TRBV7-9, the J gene TRBJ1-6; 8 bases agree with TRBD1. Germline CDR1 is SEHNR and CDR2 is FQNEAQ (reference sequence). This CDR3 spans 15 amino acids. Trimming removed 6 bases from V and 6 bases from J; junction bases left unmatched: 7. CDR3: CASSYQGAGNSPLHF. In DNA, the CDR3 is TGTGCCAGCAGTTATCAGGGGGCAGGTAATTCACCCCTCCACTTT.

The rearrangement uses TRBV2 and TRBJ2-4; 8 nucleotides agree with TRBD1. The CDR3 has 14 amino acids. V trimming: 1 base; J trimming: 9 bases; junction bases outside the gene matches: 5. Looked up from germline, CDR1 is SNHLY and CDR2 is FYNNEI. CDR3 DNA sequence: TGTGCCAGCAGTGAAGGTGAACAGGGGGGCATTCAGTACTTC. Translation gives CASSEGEQGGIQYF.

This chain links TRBV7-2 with TRBJ2-1, with TRBD2 matching 11 bases. In germline, CDR1 is SGHTA, CDR2 FQGNSA. Trimming took 5 bases from V and 4 from J; bases not matched to a gene: 7. The CDR3 has 16 amino acids. CDR3 bases: TGTGCCAGCAGCCCTATGACTAGCGGGGCTTACAATGAGCAGTTCTTC. The encoded protein is CASSPMTSGAYNEQFF. The entire variable domain, with the rest obtained from reference TRBV7-2 and TRBJ2-1, is as follows: GAGVSQSPSNKVTEKGKDVELRCDPISGHTALYWYRQSLGQGLEFLIYFQGNSAPDKSGLPSDRFSAERTGGSVSTLTIQRTQQEDSAVYLCASSPMTSGAYNEQFFGPGTRLTVL.

Turning to this clone: Other DNA sequences within the sample encode an identical CDR3. This chain joins TRBV5-1 and TRBJ2-5, with 8 bases matching TRBD2. This CDR3 has 15 amino acids. Germline-derived CDR1 and CDR2 are SGHRS and YFSETQ. J lost 4 bases, V lost 1 base, and 6 bases had no gene match. This CDR3 reads CASSLSLAGAETQYF. The CDR3, as DNA: TGCGCCAGCAGCTTGAGTCTAGCGGGTGCAGAGACCCAGTACTTC.

This sequence joins TRBV5-4 and TRBJ1-2; D ambiguous. The CDR3 is 14 amino acids. The ends were cut back, 1 base at V and 4 bases at J, with 11 bases in the middle. Germline assignment: CDR1 SGHNT and CDR2 YYREEE (reference sequence). The CDR3 DNA sequence: TGTGCCAGCAGCTTGCGGCAGGAGACCTATGGCTACACCTTC. Its translation: CASSLRQETYGYTF.

The chain uses TRBV2 and TRBJ2-6; 7 bases agree with TRBD1. This CDR3 is built from 14 residues. The germline CDR1 and CDR2 sequences are SNHLY and FYNNEI. The ends lost 2 bases at V and 19 bases at J; junction bases unmatched: 14. This CDR3 reads CASSELAADRSGTF. CDR3 bases: TGTGCCAGCAGTGAATTGGCCGCGGACAGGTCAGGAACTTTC.

This sequence joins TRBV10-3 and TRBJ1-2, with D possibly TRBD1 on 5 matching bases. Trimming took off 2 bases at V and 8 bases at J, with 15 bases between the two ends. Germline assignment: CDR1 ENHRY and CDR2 SYGVKD. This CDR3 has 14 residues. The CDR3 region has the DNA TGTGCCATCAGTGAGGCTCCCAGGGTTGAGGGCTACACCTTC. Its protein product is CAISEAPRVEGYTF.

Regarding this clone: The same CDR3 can be traced to other DNA sequences in this sample. The rearrangement joins TRBV6-6 to TRBJ2-1, with 7 bases aligning to TRBD1. The V and J ends lost 5 bases and 7 bases, in that order; junction bases with no gene match: 2. The CDR3 loop spans 12 amino acids. CDR1 and CDR2 (germline): MNHNY, SVGAGI (reference sequence). The CDR3 region is CASSLQGNEQFF. CDR3 coding DNA: TGTGCCAGCAGTCTACAGGGGAATGAGCAGTTCTTC.

The V call is TRBV9, the J call TRBJ2-7, with TRBD2 as a possible D gene (5 bases). This CDR3 has 14 amino acids. Germline loops: CDR1 SGDLS, CDR2 YYNGEE. The V end lost 0 bases, the J end lost 2 bases, and 9 bases lay between the germline ends. The CDR3, as DNA: TGTGCCAGCAGCGTAGGGCAGCGGCCCTACGAGCAGTACTTC. This encodes CASSVGQRPYEQYF.

This clone has only one observation. The chain links TRBV2 to TRBJ1-6; no firm D call. Looked up from germline, CDR1 is SNHLY and CDR2 is FYNNEI. CDR3 size: 15 residues. V shed 5 bases and J shed 10 bases, with 18 bases lying between them. The CDR3 spells CASSPRSLSLSPLHF. CDR3 nucleotide sequence: TGTGCCAGCAGTCCCCGGTCCCTCAGTTTATCACCCCTCCACTTT.

V is TRBV11-3 and J is TRBJ2-1; D is uncertain. The V gene's germline CDR1 is SGHNT and CDR2 YENEEA. V lost 1 base and J lost 7, with 8 bases in between. CDR3 length equals 13 residues. In DNA, the CDR3 is TGTGCCAGCAGCTTAGGAACCAAAAATGAGCAGTTCTTC. Its translation is CASSLGTKNEQFF.

Comments on this clone: The same CDR3 also results from other DNA sequences found in this sample. The rearrangement uses TRBV11-3 and TRBJ2-5, with D possibly being TRBD1 or TRBD2 (5 bases each). Trimming took off 5 bases at V and 5 bases at J, with 9 bases between the two ends. The CDR3 is 12 amino acids. Looked up from germline, CDR1 is SGHNT and CDR2 is YENEEA. The CDR3 here is CASSGRGETQYF. The CDR3, as DNA: TGTGCCAGCAGCGGCCGGGGCGAGACCCAGTACTTC.

This rearrangement joins TRBV7-2 to TRBJ2-7; no definite D call. Germline CDR1 reads SGHTA; CDR2 reads FQGNSA. This CDR3 has 14 residues. V lost 1 base, J lost 2 bases, and 9 bases lay in between. CDR3 coding DNA: TGTGCCAGCAGCTTAGGGCCGGCAGCCTACGAGCAGTACTTC. Protein sequence: CASSLGPAAYEQYF.

DNA of the CDR3: TGTGCCAGCAGGAGGACAGTAGGAGAGACCCAGTACTTC. Protein: CASRRTVGETQYF. The chain joins TRBV6-5 to TRBJ2-5, with D maybe TRBD1 (6 bases). The CDR3 runs to 13 residues. V was pared by 6 bases and J by 4 bases, with 12 bases between. CDR1 is MNHEY and CDR2 is SVGAGI in the germline V gene.

The chain couples TRBV14 to TRBJ1-1; no firm D call. CDR3 length equals 15 residues. Per germline, CDR1 SGHDN and CDR2 FVKESK. The ends were cut back, 0 bases at V and 6 bases at J, with 14 bases in the middle. Here the CDR3 DNA reads TGTGCCAGCAGCCAAGACGGTCGCAGGTTCTCTGAAGCTTTCTTT. Translation gives CASSQDGRRFSEAFF. Supplemented by reference TRBV14 and TRBJ1-1, the full variable domain reads EAGVTQFPSHSVIEKGQTVTLRCDPISGHDNLYWYRRVMGKEIKFLLHFVKESKQDESGMPNNRFLAERTGGTYSTLKVQPAELEDSGVYFCASSQDGRRFSEAFFGQGTRLTVV.

This chain links TRBV30 with TRBJ2-7; D gene unclear. The CDR3 is 16 amino acids. Germline V CDR1 and CDR2: GTSNPN, SVGIG (reference sequence). The V gene lost 3 bases and the J gene lost 4 bases, with 22 bases spanning the gap. The CDR3 region has the DNA TGTGCCTGGAGCGTGAAAGGAGCACGTCTTAATTACGAGCAGTACTTC. Its translation: CAWSVKGARLNYEQYF.

The chain links TRBV11-2 to TRBJ2-2, with D unclear. The V gene's germline CDR1 is SGHAT and CDR2 FQNNGV. The germline V and J ends were trimmed by 5 bases and 0 bases, with 10 bases remaining between them. CDR3 length: 15 amino acids. The CDR3 DNA reads as TGTGCCAGCAGCACCTGGACGGCGAACACCGGGGAGCTGTTTTTT. It is translated as CASSTWTANTGELFF.

This chain uses TRBV27 with TRBJ2-5; D tentatively reads TRBD1 or TRBD2 (6 bases each). The germline V and J ends were trimmed by 5 bases and 6 bases, with 22 bases remaining between them. The CDR3 length is 16 residues. Germline V CDR1 and CDR2: MNHEY, SMNVEV (reference sequence). This CDR3 reads CASSTRGRGSGKTQYF. CDR3 in DNA: TGTGCCAGCAGTACCCGGGGGCGGGGAAGCGGAAAGACCCAGTACTTC.

The rearrangement joins TRBV10-3 to TRBJ2-7; D possibly uses TRBD1 or TRBD2 (7 bases each). The V gene lost 10 bases and the J gene lost 1 base, with 14 bases spanning the gap. Germline loops: CDR1 ENHRY, CDR2 SYGVKD. The length of the CDR3 is 13 residues. The CDR3 sequence: CATRGGGSYEQYF. CDR3 DNA: TGTGCCACCAGGGGGGGCGGGTCCTACGAGCAGTACTTC.

This clone was counted only a few times. Other DNA sequences in the sample encode the same CDR3. The chain is built from TRBV5-1 and TRBJ1-1; D is uncertain. The germline CDR1 and CDR2 sequences are SGHRS and YFSETQ. V shed 5 bases and J shed 1 base, with 6 bases lying between them. The CDR3 is 12 residues long. The DNA of the CDR3 is TGCGCCAGCAGTTGGGGGAACACTGAAGCTTTCTTT. Protein: CASSWGNTEAFF.

V and J are TRBV28 and TRBJ1-6; 11 nucleotides align to TRBD1. Germline loops: CDR1 MDHEN, CDR2 SYDVKM. This CDR3 has 19 amino acids. Trimming at V came to 4 bases and at J to 7 bases, leaving 15 bases not matched to a gene. CDR3: CASSSPRTGGSPTNSPLHF. The DNA of the CDR3 is TGTGCCAGCAGTTCCCCCCGGACAGGGGGCTCACCTACCAATTCACCCCTCCACTTT. The whole variable domain, filled in from reference TRBV28 and TRBJ1-6, reads DVKVTQSSRYLVKRTGEKVFLECVQDMDHENMFWYRQDPGLGLRLIYFSYDVKMKEKGDIPEGYSVSREKKERFSLILESASTNQTSMYLCASSSPRTGGSPTNSPLHFGNGTRLTVT.

The chain carries TRBV19 and TRBJ2-7, with 11 bases identical to TRBD2. Trimming at V came to 6 bases and at J to 6 bases, leaving 7 bases not matched to a gene. The V gene's germline CDR1 is LNHDA and CDR2 SQIVND (reference sequence). This CDR3 region has 14 residues. This CDR3 reads CASRSIGTSGEQYF. CDR3 nucleotides: TGTGCCAGTAGATCAATCGGGACTAGCGGCGAGCAGTACTTC.

The J gene is TRBJ1-2, the V gene TRBV2; possible D gene TRBD1, 6 bases. In germline, CDR1 is SNHLY, CDR2 FYNNEI. The CDR3 is 12 amino acids. Trimming shortened V by 5 bases and J by 4 bases, and 8 bases separated the two germline ends. The CDR3 DNA sequence: TGTGCCAGCAGTTGGGACACCTATGGCTACACCTTC. Protein sequence: CASSWDTYGYTF. Variable domain in full (rest from reference TRBV2 and TRBJ1-2): EPEVTQTPSHQVTQMGQEVILRCVPISNHLYFYWYRQILGQKVEFLVSFYNNEISEKSEIFDDQFSVERPDGSNFTLKIRSTKLEDSAMYFCASSWDTYGYTFGSGTRLTVV.

V gene TRBV5-4 combines with J gene TRBJ1-2, with a weak D call TRBD1 (5 bases). CDR1 SGHNT and CDR2 YYREEE come from the germline V gene (reference sequence). The CDR3 is 15 amino acids. The ends were cut back, 2 bases at V and 4 bases at J, with 15 bases in the middle. The CDR3 loop is CASSFEDPGLYGYTF. CDR3 nucleotide sequence: TGTGCCAGCAGCTTCGAAGACCCAGGGCTCTATGGCTACACCTTC.

The chain links TRBV7-8 to TRBJ2-7, with 8 bases identical to TRBD2. With 5 bases clipped from V and 7 bases from J, the junction kept 16 bases outside the gene matches. The CDR3 contains 16 residues. CDR1 is SGHVS, CDR2 FQNEAQ, per germline. CDR3 coding DNA: TGTGCCAGCAGCCCCCAAACCGGGGGGGCCGGGGGAGAGCAGTACTTC. This gives the protein CASSPQTGGAGGEQYF.

The CDR3, as DNA: TGTGCCAGCAGCTTAGCGAGGCAGACCCATTCGGACACTGAAGCTTTCTTT. This translates into CASSLARQTHSDTEAFF. The V gene is TRBV7-6, the J gene TRBJ1-1; D gene ambiguous. The CDR3 spans 17 residues. Germline V gives CDR1 SGHVS, CDR2 FNYEAQ. Trimming removed 0 bases at V and 3 bases at J, with 17 bases between.

The genes are TRBV28 and TRBJ2-5; 7 bases are a match to TRBD1. The CDR3 is 13 residues long. Per germline, CDR1 MDHEN and CDR2 SYDVKM. Unmatched junction bases numbered 1, after V lost 3 bases and J lost 3 bases. For the CDR3, the DNA is TGTGCCAGCAGTTTGGACAGGAAAGAGACCCAGTACTTC. Its protein is CASSLDRKETQYF.

This chain uses TRBV7-6 with TRBJ2-7, with 10 bases fitting TRBD1. The germline gives CDR1 SGHVS, CDR2 FNYEAQ. The CDR3 has 13 residues. J was trimmed by 13 bases and V by 0 bases; bases with no gene match: 6. Here the CDR3 reads CASSLAVGTGEYF. The CDR3 DNA reads TGTGCCAGCAGCTTAGCGGTCGGGACAGGGGAATACTTC.

On this clone: The same CDR3 can be traced to other DNA sequences in this sample. The genes are TRBV18 and TRBJ2-1, with TRBD1 matching 8 bases. Germline-derived CDR1 and CDR2 are KGHSH and LQKENI. The CDR3 is made up of 13 amino acids. Germline trimming cut 3 bases from V and 6 bases from J; bases unmatched to any gene: 1. The CDR3, as DNA: TGTGCCAGCTCACCGGGACAGGCCAATGAGCAGTTCTTC. Amino acids: CASSPGQANEQFF.

CDR3 coding DNA: TGTGCCAGCAGCCCCCAGACAGGGCGTCGCGAGCAGTACTTC. Translating it yields CASSPQTGRREQYF. The chain joins TRBV5-6 to TRBJ2-7; TRBD1 matches at 7 bases. J gave up 6 bases and V 4 bases, and 10 bases lay outside the gene matches. CDR1 and CDR2 from the germline V gene are SGHDT and YYEEEE. The CDR3 totals 14 residues.